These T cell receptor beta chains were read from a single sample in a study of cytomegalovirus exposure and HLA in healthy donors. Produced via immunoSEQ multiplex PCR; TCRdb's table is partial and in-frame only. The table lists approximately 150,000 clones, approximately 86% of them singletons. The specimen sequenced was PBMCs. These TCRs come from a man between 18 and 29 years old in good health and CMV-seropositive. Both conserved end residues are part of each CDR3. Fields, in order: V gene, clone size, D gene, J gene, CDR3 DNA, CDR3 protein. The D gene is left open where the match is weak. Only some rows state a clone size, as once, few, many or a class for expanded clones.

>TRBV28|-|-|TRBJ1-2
TGTGCCAGCAGTTTACCCACCGCCGGTGGGCGGGCAAGCACCTTC
CASSLPTAGGRASTF
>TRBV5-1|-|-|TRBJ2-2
TGCGCCAGCCAGCTTGTGGGGCTCGACACCGGGGAGCTGTTTTTT
CASQLVGLDTGELFF
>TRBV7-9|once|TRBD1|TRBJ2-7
TGTGCCAGCAGCCGGACAGGGAGCGTCGATTACGAGCAGTACTTC
CASSRTGSVDYEQYF
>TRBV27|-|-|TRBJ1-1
TGTGCCAGCAGTGAGGGCACTGAAGCTTTCTTT
CASSEGTEAFF
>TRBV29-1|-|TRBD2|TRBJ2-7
TGCAGCGTCGCCCCACTAGCGGGAGATGAGCAGTACTTC
CSVAPLAGDEQYF
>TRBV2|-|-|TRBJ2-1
TGTGCCACCACGGGGATTGAGCAGTTCTTC
CATTGIEQFF
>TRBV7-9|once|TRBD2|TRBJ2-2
TGTGCCAGCAGCTTAAAGAGGGGACTAGCGGGAGCCGGGGAGCTGTTTTTT
CASSLKRGLAGAGELFF
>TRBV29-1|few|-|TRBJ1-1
TGCAGCGTTGGGGAGGGGCAGGACGCTGAAGCTTTCTTT
CSVGEGQDAEAFF
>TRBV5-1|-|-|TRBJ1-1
TGCGCCAGCAGCTTGGATGGACTGGACACTGAAGCTTTCTTT
CASSLDGLDTEAFF
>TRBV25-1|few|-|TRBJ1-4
TGTGCCAGCAGCCGGGGGGGGAATGAAAAACTGTTTTTT
CASSRGGNEKLFF
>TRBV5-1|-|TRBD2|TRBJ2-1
TGCGCCAGCAGCTTGGATCAGCTAGCGGGGGGGTACAATGAGCAGTTCTTC
CASSLDQLAGGYNEQFF
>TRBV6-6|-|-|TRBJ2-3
TGTGCCAGCAGGGGGACGCGAAGCGGGCCAGATACGCAGTATTTT
CASRGTRSGPDTQYF
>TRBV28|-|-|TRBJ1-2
TGTGCCAGCACCCTAGCCCCTTTTTATGGCTACACCTTC
CASTLAPFYGYTF
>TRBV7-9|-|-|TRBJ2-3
TGTGCCAGCATGAAGGCGGGACAGACAGATACGCAGTATTTT
CASMKAGQTDTQYF
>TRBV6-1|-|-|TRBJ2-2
TGTGCCAGCAGTGAAGGGGGGCAGCCCGGGGAGCTGTTTTTT
CASSEGGQPGELFF
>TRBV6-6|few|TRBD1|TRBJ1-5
TGTGCCAGCAGTTTAGATTCGGACAGGGGGAATCAGCCCCAGCATTTT
CASSLDSDRGNQPQHF
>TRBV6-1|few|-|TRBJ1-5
TGTGCCAGCACCTCAACGAGTTATCAGCCCCAGCATTTT
CASTSTSYQPQHF
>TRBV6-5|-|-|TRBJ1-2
TGTGCCAGCAGAGGGGCGATTCACTATGGCTACACCTTC
CASRGAIHYGYTF
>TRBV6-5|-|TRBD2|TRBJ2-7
TGTGCCAGCAGCCGCCTAGCGGGAGCCTCCTACGAGCAGTACTTC
CASSRLAGASYEQYF
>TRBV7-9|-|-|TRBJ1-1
TGTGCCAGCAGCCAGATGGTCCCTTGGGCTTTCTTT
CASSQMVPWAFF
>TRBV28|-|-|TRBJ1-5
TGTGCCAGCAGTTTAGGCACGAATCAGCCCCAGCATTTT
CASSLGTNQPQHF
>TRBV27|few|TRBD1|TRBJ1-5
TGTGCCAGCAGTTCGACAGGGGAGCAGCCCCAGCATTTT
CASSSTGEQPQHF
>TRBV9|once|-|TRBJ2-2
TGTGCCAGCAGCGTAGTAGGGGGATTTACCGGGGAGCTGTTTTTT
CASSVVGGFTGELFF
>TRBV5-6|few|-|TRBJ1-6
TGTGCCAGCAGCTTCGGTCGGGGTTCATCACCCCTCCACTTT
CASSFGRGSSPLHF
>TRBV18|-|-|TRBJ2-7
TGTGCCAGCTCACCTTTGAATTCAGTCGGGGAGGCTACTGAGCAGTACTTC
CASSPLNSVGEATEQYF
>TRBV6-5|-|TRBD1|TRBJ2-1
TGTGCCAGCAGTTCCCGGGACAGGGGGCTCTGGTTCTTC
CASSSRDRGLWFF
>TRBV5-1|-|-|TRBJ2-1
TGCGCCAGCAGCTTGGCCACTAGTCAAAATGAGCAGTTCTTC
CASSLATSQNEQFF
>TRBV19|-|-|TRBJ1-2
TGTGCCAGTAGTATAGAAAGGGGAACAGCCGGCTATGGCTACACCTTC
CASSIERGTAGYGYTF
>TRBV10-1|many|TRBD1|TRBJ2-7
TGCGCCAGGGGGGACAGAAGCTCCTACGAGCAGTACTTC
CARGDRSSYEQYF
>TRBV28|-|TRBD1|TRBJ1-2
TGTGCCAGCAGCTCAGGACAGGGAGTGGGGTATGGCTACACCTTC
CASSSGQGVGYGYTF
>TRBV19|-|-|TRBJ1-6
TGTGCCAGTAGTATAGGGGGAGTACGCTCACCCCTCCACTTT
CASSIGGVRSPLHF
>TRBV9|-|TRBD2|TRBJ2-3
TGTGCCAGCAGCGTTTCTGACCTAGCGGGAGTTGGAGATACGCAGTATTTT
CASSVSDLAGVGDTQYF
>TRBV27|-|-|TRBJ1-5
-
CASSFLAGNQPQHF
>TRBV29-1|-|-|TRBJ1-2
TGCAGCGCCTACCAAAAGGGAGGTACCTATGGCTACACCTTC
CSAYQKGGTYGYTF
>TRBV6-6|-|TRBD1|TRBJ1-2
TGTGCCAGCAGTTACTCGGGACAGGAGGACGGCTACACCTTC
CASSYSGQEDGYTF
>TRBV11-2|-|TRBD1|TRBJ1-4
TGTGCCAGCAGCCCCAAGGTGGGGACAGAGAATGAAAAACTGTTTTTT
CASSPKVGTENEKLFF
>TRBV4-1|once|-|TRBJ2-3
TGCGCCAGCGGGTTGCGAGGGCTAGCCACAGATACGCAGTATTTT
CASGLRGLATDTQYF
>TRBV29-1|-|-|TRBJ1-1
TGCAGCGTTAGGGTAGGAGGAACTGAAGCTTTCTTT
CSVRVGGTEAFF
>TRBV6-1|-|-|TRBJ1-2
TGTGCCAGCAGTGCGCTAAACTATGGCTACACCTTC
CASSALNYGYTF
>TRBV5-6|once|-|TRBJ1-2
TGTGCCAGCAGCTTGGGGTCAGTGGACTATGGCTACACCTTC
CASSLGSVDYGYTF
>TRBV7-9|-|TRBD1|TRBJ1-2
TGTGCCAGCAGCCCGCTAGGGACAGAGGGTTTGGGCTATGGCTACACCTTC
CASSPLGTEGLGYGYTF
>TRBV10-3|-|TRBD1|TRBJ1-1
TGTGCCATCAGGGCAGGGGGGAATCCGAACACTGAAGCTTTCTTT
CAIRAGGNPNTEAFF
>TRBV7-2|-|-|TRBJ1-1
TGTGCCAGCAGCTTAACAGGGACGAACACTGAAGCTTTCTTT
CASSLTGTNTEAFF
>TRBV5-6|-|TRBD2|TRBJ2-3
TGTGCCAGCAGCTCCGGCAAGCGGGGGAGCCCTAGCACAGATACGCAGTATTTT
CASSSGKRGSPSTDTQYF
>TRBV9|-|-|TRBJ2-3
TGTGCCAGCAGCGTAATTCGTGAGGATACGCAGTATTTT
CASSVIREDTQYF
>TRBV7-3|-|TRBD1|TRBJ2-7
TGTGCCAGCAGCCCCGGACAGGGGGGTTACGACGAGCAGTACTTC
CASSPGQGGYDEQYF
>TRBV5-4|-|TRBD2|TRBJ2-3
TGTGCCAGCAGCTCCGGACTAGCGGGAGAAGATACGCAGTATTTT
CASSSGLAGEDTQYF
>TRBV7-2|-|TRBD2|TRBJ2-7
TGTGCCAGCAGCTTAGGGGGCGGGAGTAAATCCGAGCAGTACTTC
CASSLGGGSKSEQYF
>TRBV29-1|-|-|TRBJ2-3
TGCAGCGTTGAAGAGACTATTTATACGCAGTATTTT
CSVEETIYTQYF
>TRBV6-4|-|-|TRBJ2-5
TGTGCCAGCAGTGTGGGCCCTTTTGAGACCCAGTACTTC
CASSVGPFETQYF
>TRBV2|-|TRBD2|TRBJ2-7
TGTGCCAGCAGTAGCGGGACCTCCTACGAGCAGTACTTC
CASSSGTSYEQYF
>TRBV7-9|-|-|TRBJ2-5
TGTGCCAGCAGCTTACAGGGGCCAGAGACCCAGTACTTC
CASSLQGPETQYF
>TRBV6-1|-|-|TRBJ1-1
TGTGCCAGCAGTGAAAATCTGTTGAGGGCTTTCTTT
CASSENLLRAFF
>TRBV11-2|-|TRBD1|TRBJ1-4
TGTGCCAGCAGCTTAGTGGGGACAGGGAATGAAAAACTGTTTTTT
CASSLVGTGNEKLFF
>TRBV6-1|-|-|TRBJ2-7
TGTGCCAGCAGTGAAGTGGGCAGTACCTACGAGCAGTACTTC
CASSEVGSTYEQYF